The source of this T cell receptor beta chain is a study of radiotherapy plus CTLA-4 blockade in lung cancer (dated by TCRdb to the late 2010s). Broadly, across the study: Among enrolled patients, approximately 17% had an objective response and around 33% reached disease control. Findings and caveats that apply to the study as a whole: After treatment with radiotherapy and ipilimumab, TCR clones that originated in tumors expanded in peripheral blood. Early dynamic changes in blood T cell clones, together with increased serum interferon-beta after radiation, were reported as the strongest predictors of response.

Comments on this clone: Its antigen is not yet known. Per-nucleotide qualities are absent, and no much larger clonotype sits a single base away.

Library construction relied on the immunoSEQ multiplex PCR assay. The source is immuneACCESS, and TCRdb retained only in-frame sequences with V and J called. Part of the clones is not carried over; for the studies checked, unresolved V genes explain less than half of this, and the remainder is unexplained. The sample contains around 110,000 clones, about 84% of them found a single time. 2% to 2.5% of the sample is taken by the ten largest. Counted from cysteine to phenylalanine, this CDR3 has 14 amino acids. Here the CDR3 DNA is all that survives: 42 bases in frame from base 1. V and J are truncated by 3 bases and 5 bases respectively, leaving an intervening sequence of 14 bases. From the germline V gene (reference sequence), CDR1 is LNHDA and CDR2 is SQIVND. The study tested focal radiation therapy combined with CTLA-4 blockade (ipilimumab) in patients with chemo-refractory metastatic non-small-cell lung cancer.

This receptor chain uses TRBV19 and TRBJ2-7, with the D gene tentatively TRBD1 or TRBD2, based on 5 matching bases in each. The sequence derives from a human donor with non-small cell lung cancer that progressed on radiotherapy plus ipilimumab. Some clones in this sample may be carry-over from other donors' samples. Sequenced here: peripheral blood, sampled from a patient treated with radiotherapy plus ipilimumab. The DNA sequence is TGTGCCAGTAGTATTGAGGGGCGAGGTAACGAGCAGTACTTC. This yields the protein CASSIEGRGNEQYF.